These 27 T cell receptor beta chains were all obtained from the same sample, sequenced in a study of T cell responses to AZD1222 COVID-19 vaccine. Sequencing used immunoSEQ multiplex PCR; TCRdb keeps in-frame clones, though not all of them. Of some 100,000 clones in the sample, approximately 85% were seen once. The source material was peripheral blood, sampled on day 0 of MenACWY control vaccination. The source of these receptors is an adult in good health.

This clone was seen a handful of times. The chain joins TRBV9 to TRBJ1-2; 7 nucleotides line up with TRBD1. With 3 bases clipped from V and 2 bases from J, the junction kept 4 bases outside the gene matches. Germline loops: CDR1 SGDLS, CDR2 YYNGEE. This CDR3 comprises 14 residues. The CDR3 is CASSGLDRNYGYTF. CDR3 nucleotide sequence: TGTGCCAGCAGCGGGCTGGACAGGAACTATGGCTACACCTTC.

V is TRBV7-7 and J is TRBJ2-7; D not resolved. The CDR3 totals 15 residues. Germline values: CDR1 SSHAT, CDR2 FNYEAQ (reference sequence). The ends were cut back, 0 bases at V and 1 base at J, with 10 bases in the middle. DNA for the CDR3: TGTGCCAGCAGCTTAGCGGTCGGGCTATCCTACGAGCAGTACTTC. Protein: CASSLAVGLSYEQYF.

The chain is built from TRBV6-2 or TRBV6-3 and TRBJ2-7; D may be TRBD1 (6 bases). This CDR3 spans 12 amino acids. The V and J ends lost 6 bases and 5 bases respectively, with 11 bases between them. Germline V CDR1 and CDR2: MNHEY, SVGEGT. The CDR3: CASSQGPDEQYF. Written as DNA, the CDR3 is TGTGCCAGCAGCCAGGGGCCCGACGAGCAGTACTTC.

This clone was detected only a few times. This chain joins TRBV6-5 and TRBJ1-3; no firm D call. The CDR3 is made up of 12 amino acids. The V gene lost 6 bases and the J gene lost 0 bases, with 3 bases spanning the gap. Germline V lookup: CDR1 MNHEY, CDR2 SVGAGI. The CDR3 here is CASRVSGNTIYF. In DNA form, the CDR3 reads TGTGCCAGCAGGGTCTCTGGAAACACCATATATTTT.

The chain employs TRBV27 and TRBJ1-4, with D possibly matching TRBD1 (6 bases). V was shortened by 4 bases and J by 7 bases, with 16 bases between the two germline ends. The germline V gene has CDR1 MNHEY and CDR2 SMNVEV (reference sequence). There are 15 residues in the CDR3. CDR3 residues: CASSYLGGQVEKLFF. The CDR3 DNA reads TGTGCCAGCAGTTATCTTGGGGGGCAGGTTGAAAAACTGTTTTTT.

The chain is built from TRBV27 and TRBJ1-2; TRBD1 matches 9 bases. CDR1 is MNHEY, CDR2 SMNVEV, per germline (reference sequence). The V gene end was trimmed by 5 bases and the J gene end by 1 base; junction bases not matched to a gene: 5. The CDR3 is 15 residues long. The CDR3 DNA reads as TGTGCCAGCAGTCTGGGACAGGGCCTTAACTATGGCTACACCTTC. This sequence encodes CASSLGQGLNYGYTF.

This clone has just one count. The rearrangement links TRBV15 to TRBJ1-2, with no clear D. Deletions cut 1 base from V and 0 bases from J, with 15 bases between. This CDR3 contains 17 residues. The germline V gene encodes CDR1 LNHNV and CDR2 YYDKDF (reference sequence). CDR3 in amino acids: CATSRGATPGANYGYTF. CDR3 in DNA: TGTGCCACCAGCAGAGGGGCGACTCCAGGAGCTAACTATGGCTACACCTTC. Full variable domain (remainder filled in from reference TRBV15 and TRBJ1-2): DAMVIQNPRYQVTQFGKPVTLSCSQTLNHNVMYWYQQKSSQAPKLLFHYYDKDFNNEADTPDNFQSRRPNTSFCFLDIRSPGLGDTAMYLCATSRGATPGANYGYTFGSGTRLTVV.

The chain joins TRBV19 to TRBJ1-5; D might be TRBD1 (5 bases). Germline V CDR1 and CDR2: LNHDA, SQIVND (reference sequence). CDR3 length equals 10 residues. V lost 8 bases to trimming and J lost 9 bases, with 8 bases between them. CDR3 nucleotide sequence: TGTGCCAGTGGGGGATGGCCCCAGCATTTT. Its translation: CASGGWPQHF.

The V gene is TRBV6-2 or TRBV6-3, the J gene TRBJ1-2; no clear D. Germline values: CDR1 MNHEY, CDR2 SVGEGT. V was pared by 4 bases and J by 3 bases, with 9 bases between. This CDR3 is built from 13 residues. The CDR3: CASSLDGYYGYTF. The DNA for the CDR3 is TGTGCCAGCAGTTTAGACGGATACTATGGCTACACCTTC.

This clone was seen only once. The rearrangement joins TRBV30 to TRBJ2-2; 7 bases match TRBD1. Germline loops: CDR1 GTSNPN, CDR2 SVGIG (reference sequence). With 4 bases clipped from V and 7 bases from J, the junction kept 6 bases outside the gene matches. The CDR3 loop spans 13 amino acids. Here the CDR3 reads CAWKGALVGELFF. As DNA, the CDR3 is TGTGCCTGGAAGGGGGCCTTGGTCGGGGAGCTGTTTTTT.

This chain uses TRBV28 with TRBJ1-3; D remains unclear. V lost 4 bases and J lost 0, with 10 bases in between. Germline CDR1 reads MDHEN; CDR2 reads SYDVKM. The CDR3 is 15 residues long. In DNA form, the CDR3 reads TGTGCCAGCAGTTGGGCAGAGCCCTCTGGAAACACCATATATTTT. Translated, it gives CASSWAEPSGNTIYF.

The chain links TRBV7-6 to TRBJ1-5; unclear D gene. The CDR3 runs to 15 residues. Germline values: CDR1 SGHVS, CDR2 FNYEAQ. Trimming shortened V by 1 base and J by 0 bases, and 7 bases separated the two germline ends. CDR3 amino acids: CASSLDGNSNQPQHF. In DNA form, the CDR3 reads TGTGCCAGCAGCTTAGACGGCAATAGCAATCAGCCCCAGCATTTT.

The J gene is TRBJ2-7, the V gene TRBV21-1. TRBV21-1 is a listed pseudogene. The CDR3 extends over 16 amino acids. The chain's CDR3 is CASSKLGTESSYEQYF. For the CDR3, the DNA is TGTGCCAGCAGCAAATTAGGGACGGAAAGCTCCTACGAGCAGTACTTC.

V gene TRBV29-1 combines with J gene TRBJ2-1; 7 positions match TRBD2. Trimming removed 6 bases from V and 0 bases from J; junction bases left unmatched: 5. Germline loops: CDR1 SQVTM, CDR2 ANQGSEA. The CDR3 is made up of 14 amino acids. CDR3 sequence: CSVHPSGSYNEQFF. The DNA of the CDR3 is TGCAGCGTCCATCCTAGCGGCTCCTACAATGAGCAGTTCTTC.

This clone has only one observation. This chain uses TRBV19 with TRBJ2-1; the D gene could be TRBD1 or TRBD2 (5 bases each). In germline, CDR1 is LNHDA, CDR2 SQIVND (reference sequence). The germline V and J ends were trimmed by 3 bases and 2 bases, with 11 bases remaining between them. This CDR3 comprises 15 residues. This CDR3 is CASSIWGSPYNEQFF. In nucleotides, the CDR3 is TGTGCCAGTAGTATTTGGGGGTCCCCCTACAATGAGCAGTTCTTC.

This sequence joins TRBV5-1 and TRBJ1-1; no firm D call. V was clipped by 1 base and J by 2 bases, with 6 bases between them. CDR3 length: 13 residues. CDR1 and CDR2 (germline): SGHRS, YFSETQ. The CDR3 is CASSLNSNTEAFF. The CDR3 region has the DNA TGCGCCAGCAGCTTGAACAGCAACACTGAAGCTTTCTTT.

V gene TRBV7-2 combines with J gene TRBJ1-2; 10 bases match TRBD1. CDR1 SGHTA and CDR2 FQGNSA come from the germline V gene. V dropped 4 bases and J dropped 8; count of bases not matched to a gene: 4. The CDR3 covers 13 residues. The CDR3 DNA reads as TGTGCCAGCAGCTCCGACAGGGGGCGCGGCTACACCTTC. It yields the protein CASSSDRGRGYTF.

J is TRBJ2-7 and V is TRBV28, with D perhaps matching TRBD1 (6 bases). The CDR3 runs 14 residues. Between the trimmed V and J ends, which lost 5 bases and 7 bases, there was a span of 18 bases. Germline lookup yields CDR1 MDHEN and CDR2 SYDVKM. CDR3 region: CASSKSYRAGEQYF. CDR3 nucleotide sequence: TGTGCCAGCAGTAAATCCTACAGGGCTGGAGAGCAGTACTTC.

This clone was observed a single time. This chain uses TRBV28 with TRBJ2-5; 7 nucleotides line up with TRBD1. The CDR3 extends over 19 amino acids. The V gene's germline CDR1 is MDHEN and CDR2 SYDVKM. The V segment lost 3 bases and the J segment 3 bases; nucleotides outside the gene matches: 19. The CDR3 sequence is CASSFSLVEGADTKETQYF. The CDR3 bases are TGTGCCAGCAGTTTTAGTTTGGTCGAGGGGGCGGACACAAAAGAGACCCAGTACTTC.

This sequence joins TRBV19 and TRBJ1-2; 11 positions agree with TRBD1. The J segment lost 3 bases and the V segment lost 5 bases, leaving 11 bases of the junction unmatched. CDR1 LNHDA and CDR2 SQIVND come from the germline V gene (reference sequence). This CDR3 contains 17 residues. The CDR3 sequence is CASSPGQGETSDYGYTF. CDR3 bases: TGTGCCAGTAGTCCGGGACAGGGGGAGACCTCTGACTATGGCTACACCTTC.

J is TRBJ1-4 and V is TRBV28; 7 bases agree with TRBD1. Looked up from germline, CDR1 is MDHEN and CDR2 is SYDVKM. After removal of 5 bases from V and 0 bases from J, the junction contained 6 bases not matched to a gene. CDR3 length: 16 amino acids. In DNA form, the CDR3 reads TGTGCCAGCAGTCTCAGACAGGGAACAACTAATGAAAAACTGTTTTTT. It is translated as CASSLRQGTTNEKLFF.

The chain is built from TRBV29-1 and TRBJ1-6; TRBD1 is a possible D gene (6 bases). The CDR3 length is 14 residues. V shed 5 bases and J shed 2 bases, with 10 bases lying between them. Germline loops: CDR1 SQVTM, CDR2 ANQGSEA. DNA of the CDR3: TGCAGCGTTTCACAGGGACCCTATAATTCACCCCTCCACTTT. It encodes CSVSQGPYNSPLHF.

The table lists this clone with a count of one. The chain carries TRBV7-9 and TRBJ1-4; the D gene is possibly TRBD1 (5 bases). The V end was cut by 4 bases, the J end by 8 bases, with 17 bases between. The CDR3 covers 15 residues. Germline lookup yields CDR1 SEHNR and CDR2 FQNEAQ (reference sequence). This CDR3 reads CASSSNRDGSEKLFF. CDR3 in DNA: TGTGCCAGCAGCTCAAATAGGGACGGCTCAGAAAAACTGTTTTTT.

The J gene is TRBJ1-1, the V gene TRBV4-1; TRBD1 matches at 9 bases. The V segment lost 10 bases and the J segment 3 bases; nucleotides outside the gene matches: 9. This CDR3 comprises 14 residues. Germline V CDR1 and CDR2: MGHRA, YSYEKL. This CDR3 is CATSVGQGDTEAFF. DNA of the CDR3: TGCGCCACGTCTGTGGGACAGGGTGACACTGAAGCTTTCTTT.

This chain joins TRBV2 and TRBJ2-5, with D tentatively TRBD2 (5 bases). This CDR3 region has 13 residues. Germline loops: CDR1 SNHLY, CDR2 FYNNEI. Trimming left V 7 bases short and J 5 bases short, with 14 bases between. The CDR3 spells CASNIQRGETQYF. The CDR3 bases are TGTGCCAGCAATATACAGAGAGGGGAGACCCAGTACTTC.

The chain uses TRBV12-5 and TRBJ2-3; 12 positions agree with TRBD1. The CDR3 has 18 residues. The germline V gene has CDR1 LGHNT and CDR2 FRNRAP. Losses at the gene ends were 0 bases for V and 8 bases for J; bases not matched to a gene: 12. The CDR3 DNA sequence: TGTGCTAGTGGTTTGGTACGAGGGACAGGGGGCTCGGAGGGTACGCAGTATTTT. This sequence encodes CASGLVRGTGGSEGTQYF.

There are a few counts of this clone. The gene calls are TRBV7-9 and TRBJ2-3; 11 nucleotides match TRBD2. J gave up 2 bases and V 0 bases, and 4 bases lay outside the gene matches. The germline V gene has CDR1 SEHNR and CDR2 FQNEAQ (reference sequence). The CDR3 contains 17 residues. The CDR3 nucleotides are TGTGCCAGCAGCTTAGCAGAACTAGCGGGGGTCACAGATACGCAGTATTTT. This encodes CASSLAELAGVTDTQYF. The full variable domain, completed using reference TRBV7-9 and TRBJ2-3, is DTGVSQNPRHKITKRGQNVTFRCDPISEHNRLYWYRQTLGQGPEFLTYFQNEAQLEKSRLLSDRFSAERPKGSFSTLEIQRTEQGDSAMYLCASSLAELAGVTDTQYFGPGTRLTVL.